What follows are 18 T cell receptor beta chains derived from one specimen sequenced in a study of Tregs in tolerant kidney transplant recipients. FACS sorting followed an approximately 6-day coculture of CFSE-labeled recipient PBMCs with irradiated graft donor PBMCs. Their specific antigens are unknown. Produced via immunoSEQ multiplex PCR; TCRdb's table is partial and in-frame only. This table lists 3,000 or so clones. Sequenced material: CD8+ T cells from blood cultured with allogeneic cells, taken before the transplant. These receptors were obtained from a human patient who received a combined kidney and bone marrow transplant.

For this clone: Read coverage stops 3 residues before the CDR3 terminus; the germline J gene supplies the remainder. The J gene is TRBJ1-1, the V gene TRBV5-6, with 7 bases fitting TRBD1. The V segment lost 4 bases and the J segment 3 bases; nucleotides outside the gene matches: 9. Germline CDR1 SGHDT, CDR2 YYEEEE. The CDR3 is 15 residues long. The part of the CDR3 DNA that was read is TGTGCCAGCAGCCCTACAGGGGTGGACGACACTGAA. Protein sequence: CASSPTGVDDTE. The whole CDR3 region reads CASSPTGVDDTEAFF. The full variable domain, its missing parts supplied by reference TRBV5-6 and TRBJ1-1, is DAGVTQSPTHLIKTRGQQVTLRCSPKSGHDTVSWYQQALGQGPQFIFQYYEEEERQRGNFPDRFSGHQFPNYSSELNVNALLLGDSALYLCASSPTGVDDTEAFFGQGTRLTVV.

As for this clone: The CDR3 end falls 3 residues outside the read, so it is completed with the germline J gene. The gene calls are TRBV28 and TRBJ2-1, with D unresolved. V was cut by 6 bases and J by 9 bases, with 21 bases left in between. The CDR3 spans 15 residues. Germline lookup yields CDR1 MDHEN and CDR2 SYDVKM. The DNA read from the CDR3 is TGTGCCAGCAGCCCACCCAGGCCCCTTTATTTTGAG. It translates to CASSPPRPLYFE. The CDR3, in full, reads CASSPPRPLYFEQFF. The complete variable domain, with remaining parts taken from reference TRBV28 and TRBJ2-1, reads DVKVTQSSRYLVKRTGEKVFLECVQDMDHENMFWYRQDPGLGLRLIYFSYDVKMKEKGDIPEGYSVSREKKERFSLILESASTNQTSMYLCASSPPRPLYFEQFFGPGTRLTVL.

This clone is called medium-sized based on its frequency. At one of its ends the junction is not consistent with the germline gene, which may arise from a read error. The read ends 3 residues early relative to the CDR3; the germline J gene fills the gap. The genes are TRBV4-2 and TRBJ1-2; 7 bases match TRBD1. The V gene's germline CDR1 is LGHNA and CDR2 YNFKEQ. The CDR3 sequence is 14 residues long. This chain's CDR3 is CASSQEQGSYGYTF. The part of the CDR3 DNA that was read is TGCGCCAGCAGCCAAGAACAGGGGAGTTATGGC.

Remarks on this clone: The read ends 3 residues before the CDR3 terminus; that terminus is restored from the germline J gene. The chain is built from TRBV5-8 and TRBJ2-1, with TRBD2 matching over 7 bases. V dropped 3 bases and J dropped 6; count of bases not matched to a gene: 3. The CDR3 is 13 residues long. Germline lookup yields CDR1 SGHTS and CDR2 YDEGEE. CDR3 sequence reads: CASSWWGGNEQFF. The CDR3 DNA, read in part, is TGTGCCAGCAGCTGGTGGGGGGGCAATGAG.

Details on this clone: The read finishes 3 residues shy of the CDR3 end, and the germline J gene is used to complete it. The V call is TRBV5-6, the J call TRBJ1-1; D gene ambiguous. The CDR3 consists of 13 residues. With 3 bases removed from V and 0 bases from J, the gap between germline ends came to 6 bases. Germline V lookup: CDR1 SGHDT, CDR2 YYEEEE. CDR3 loop: CASSSTMNTEAFF. Incomplete CDR3 DNA: TGTGCCAGCAGCTCCACAATGAACACTGAA. Full variable domain (missing parts from reference TRBV5-6 and TRBJ1-1): DAGVTQSPTHLIKTRGQQVTLRCSPKSGHDTVSWYQQALGQGPQFIFQYYEEEERQRGNFPDRFSGHQFPNYSSELNVNALLLGDSALYLCASSSTMNTEAFFGQGTRLTVV.

As regards this clone: The CDR3 is cut off 3 residues early in the read; its end comes from the germline J gene. The chain employs TRBV7-9 and TRBJ2-7; TRBD1 matches 9 bases. V shed 0 bases and J 5 bases; nucleotides not matched to a gene: 2. CDR3 length: 14 amino acids. Germline CDR1 and CDR2: SEHNR and FQNEAQ (reference sequence). The DNA read from the CDR3 is TGTGCCAGCAGCTTAGCAGGACAGGGGCACGAG. This codes for CASSLAGQGHE. The full CDR3 reads CASSLAGQGHEQYF.

A note on this clone: The CDR3 goes on 3 residues after the read ends, and that part is filled in from the germline J gene. The chain has TRBV6-1 and TRBJ2-3, with D unclear. Germline assignment: CDR1 MNHNS and CDR2 SASEGT. V lost 0 bases and J 3 bases, leaving 7 bases between the germline ends. The length of the CDR3 is 14 residues. CDR3: CASSEAPETDTQYF. The CDR3 bases that were read are TGTGCCAGCAGTGAAGCGCCAGAGACAGATACG.

CDR3: CASKFAGGLSYNEQFF. The sequenced CDR3 bases are TGTGCCAGCAAATTTGCGGGAGGCCTCTCCTACAATGAG. The chain recombines TRBV28 with TRBJ2-1; 8 nucleotides line up with TRBD2. Read sequence stops 3 residues before the CDR3 end, and the germline J gene provides the missing end. V was pared by 7 bases and J by 0 bases, with 8 bases of the junction left unmatched. Germline CDR1 and CDR2: MDHEN and SYDVKM. This CDR3 has 16 residues. Drawing the rest from reference TRBV28 and TRBJ2-1, the complete variable domain is DVKVTQSSRYLVKRTGEKVFLECVQDMDHENMFWYRQDPGLGLRLIYFSYDVKMKEKGDIPEGYSVSREKKERFSLILESASTNQTSMYLCASKFAGGLSYNEQFFGPGTRLTVL.

In regard to this clone: From the germline J gene comes the end of the CDR3, since the read stops 3 residues before it. The chain uses TRBV29-1 and TRBJ2-5; a weak D match, TRBD1 (5 bases). Trimming took off 4 bases at V and 0 bases at J, with 9 bases between the two ends. Germline CDR1 is SQVTM and CDR2 is ANQGSEA. The CDR3 spans 13 residues. CDR3 protein: CSVAGRDQETQYF. The CDR3 DNA, read in part, is TGCAGCGTTGCGGGCAGGGACCAAGAGACC.

This clone counts as medium-sized by frequency. The sequence runs out 3 residues before the end of the CDR3; the remainder is reconstructed from the germline J gene. The chain has TRBV12-3 or TRBV12-4 and TRBJ2-1; tentative D call: TRBD2 (6 bases). The CDR3 is made up of 13 amino acids. The ends were cut back, 10 bases at V and 5 bases at J, with 15 bases in the middle. The CDR3 sequence is CAIRGSGDNEQFF. The DNA read from the CDR3 is TGTGCCATTCGGGGTTCGGGAGACAATGAG.

Worth noting for this clone: The read terminates 3 residues before the CDR3 end, so the remaining end is supplied by the germline J gene. The chain recombines TRBV19 with TRBJ1-6; D gene unclear. The germline V and J ends were trimmed by 2 bases and 12 bases, with 8 bases remaining between them. Germline CDR1 and CDR2: LNHDA and SQIVND (reference sequence). This CDR3 region has 12 residues. Here the CDR3 reads CASSIKAEPLHF. Incomplete CDR3 DNA: TGTGCCAGTAGTATAAAGGCAGAACCC.

As for this clone: The read halts 3 residues ahead of the CDR3 end, with the missing end drawn from the germline J gene. The V gene is TRBV9, the J gene TRBJ2-7, with D unclear. The V end was cut by 0 bases, the J end by 2 bases, with 9 bases between. The CDR3 is made up of 14 amino acids. CDR1 and CDR2 from the germline V gene are SGDLS and YYNGEE. The sequenced part of the CDR3 DNA is TGTGCCAGCAGCGTAGGGGCAGGCCCCTACGAG. The encoded protein is CASSVGAGPYE. In full, the CDR3 reads CASSVGAGPYEQYF. Using reference TRBV9 and TRBJ2-7 for the parts outside the CDR3, the full variable domain is DSGVTQTPKHLITATGQRVTLRCSPRSGDLSVYWYQQSLDQGLQFLIQYYNGEERAKGNILERFSAQQFPDLHSELNLSSLELGDSALYFCASSVGAGPYEQYFGPGTRLTVT.

This clone shows up as medium-sized (0.01 to 0.1%) by frequency. The read stops 3 residues short of the end of the CDR3; the missing end is completed from the germline J gene. This chain uses TRBV29-1 with TRBJ2-1; D is unresolved. The CDR3 runs 13 residues. The V gene lost 6 bases and the J gene lost 3 bases, with 12 bases spanning the gap. CDR1 SQVTM and CDR2 ANQGSEA come from the germline V gene. CDR3 region: CSVVADNYNEQFF. The sequenced CDR3 bases are TGCAGCGTAGTGGCAGATAACTACAATGAG.

Comments on this clone: The CDR3 end lies 3 residues beyond the end of the read and is filled in from the germline J gene. The chain joins TRBV7-2 to TRBJ2-1, with D unresolved. The V and J ends lost 5 bases and 0 bases respectively, with 8 bases between them. CDR1 is SGHTA and CDR2 is FQGNSA in the germline V gene. This CDR3 is 14 amino acids long. The CDR3 sequence is CASSPTRSYNEQFF. The part of the CDR3 DNA that was read is TGTGCCAGCAGCCCGACTCGCTCCTACAATGAG.

Points on this clone: The read terminates 3 residues before the CDR3 end, so the remaining end is supplied by the germline J gene. V and J are TRBV12-3 or TRBV12-4 and TRBJ1-5; D unresolved. The V gene lost 2 bases and the J gene lost 5 bases, with 7 bases spanning the gap. The length of the CDR3 is 13 residues. CDR3 protein: CASSLNSDQPQHF. The sequenced CDR3 bases are TGTGCCAGCAGTTTAAATTCCGATCAGCCC.

This clone is identified as medium-sized from frequency. CDR3: CASSLPGALGTGELFF. CDR3 DNA (partial): TGTGCCAGCAGCCTACCAGGGGCCCTGGGGACCGGGGAG. This rearrangement joins TRBV7-7 to TRBJ2-2, with a weak D call TRBD1 (6 bases). The DNA ends 3 residues before the CDR3 does, and the rest of the CDR3 is filled in from the germline J gene. Germline V gives CDR1 SSHAT, CDR2 FNYEAQ (reference sequence). V lost 5 bases and J 5 bases, leaving 18 bases between the germline ends. The CDR3 covers 16 residues.

Turning to this clone: A junction boundary mismatches the germline segment, possibly from a read error. The read gets to within 3 residues of the CDR3 end, and the germline J gene fills in the rest. The chain couples TRBV4-2 to TRBJ2-7; D is ambiguous. CDR1 and CDR2 (germline): LGHNA, YNFKEQ. The CDR3 sequence is 15 residues long. The part of the CDR3 DNA that was read is TGCGCCAGCAGCCAAGATCGCTCACTCTCCTACGAG. Residues: CASSQDRSLSYE. In full, the CDR3 reads CASSQDRSLSYEQYF.

As regards this clone: The read is 3 residues too short to cover the CDR3 end, so that end is filled in from the germline J gene. V gene TRBV7-9 combines with J gene TRBJ2-7; the match to TRBD1 covers 8 bases. Germline lookup yields CDR1 SEHNR and CDR2 FQNEAQ (reference sequence). The CDR3 sequence is 14 residues long. Unmatched junction bases numbered 7, after V lost 5 bases and J lost 4 bases. CDR3 sequence reads: CASSIWTGRYEQYF. The covered CDR3 bases are TGTGCCAGCAGCATTTGGACAGGGCGTTACGAG.